These 19 T cell receptor beta chains were sequenced from one sample in a study of blood T cells in healthy people across ages. A second PCR of about 6 to 11 cycles used a sample-barcoded 5' primer and a J-beta primer mix. Via MiXCR, TCRdb re-called the 5' RACE reads, giving one row per CDR3 protein. The repertoire consists of over 1.5 million distinct CDR3 sequences, with roughly 52% occurring once and the leading ten covering around 2.1%. The sample was blood. The receptors were sampled from a woman aged 40-49 years in good health.

The chain is built from TRBV7-2 and TRBJ2-1, with D possibly TRBD1 on 6 matching bases. The CDR3 contains 14 residues. With 5 bases removed from V and 5 bases from J, the gap between germline ends came to 13 bases. Germline V lookup: CDR1 SGHTA, CDR2 FQGNSA. The CDR3 region has the DNA TGTGCCAGCAGCCCTTTCGGACAGAACAATGAGCAGTTCTTC. It is translated as CASSPFGQNNEQFF.

The chain joins TRBV4-3 to TRBJ2-7; D might be TRBD1 (5 bases). The CDR3 runs 16 residues. Trimming cost V 0 bases and J 0 bases, with 12 bases left between them. Germline values: CDR1 LGHNA, CDR2 YSLEER. For the CDR3, the DNA is TGCGCCAGCAGCCAAGAGGTACAGGATGTCTCCTACGAGCAGTACTTC. Translated: CASSQEVQDVSYEQYF.

The J gene is TRBJ2-5, the V gene TRBV11-2, with D possibly being TRBD1 (6 bases). Germline CDR1 SGHAT, CDR2 FQNNGV. The germline V and J ends were trimmed by 5 bases and 2 bases, with 12 bases remaining between them. The CDR3 is made up of 14 amino acids. The CDR3 loop is CASSDRQEQETQYF. CDR3 DNA: TGTGCCAGCAGCGACCGACAGGAACAAGAGACCCAGTACTTC. The variable domain in full, completed from reference TRBV11-2 and TRBJ2-5, reads EAGVAQSPRYKIIEKRQSVAFWCNPISGHATLYWYQQILGQGPKLLIQFQNNGVVDDSQLPKDRFSAERLKGVDSTLKIQPAKLEDSAVYLCASSDRQEQETQYFGPGTRLLVL.

The V call is TRBV7-9, the J call TRBJ1-2; no clear D gene. This CDR3 has 15 residues. CDR1 SEHNR and CDR2 FQNEAQ come from the germline V gene (reference sequence). The DNA for the CDR3 is TGTGCTAGCGCCGGGGTCCGTGCTGCAGACTATGGCTACACCTTC. This translates into CASAGVRAADYGYTF.

As concerns this clonotype: Relative to the germline gene, one junction end is altered; a read error may explain this. The chain employs TRBV6-1 and TRBJ2-1; 13 bases line up with TRBD2. The CDR3 covers 14 residues. Germline loops: CDR1 MNHNS, CDR2 SASEGT. The CDR3 bases are TGTGCCAGCACCGGACTAGCGGGGGTGAATGAGGAGTTCTTC. It translates to CASTGLAGVNEEFF.

The V gene is TRBV27, the J gene TRBJ1-5; D is possibly TRBD1 (5 bases). Per the germline V gene, CDR1 is MNHEY and CDR2 is SMNVEV (reference sequence). The V end lost 6 bases, the J end lost 6 bases, and 12 bases lay between the germline ends. This CDR3 is built from 13 residues. The CDR3 loop reads CASRLGPGQPQHF. Written as DNA, the CDR3 is TGTGCCAGCAGGTTGGGGCCGGGTCAGCCCCAGCATTTT.

This clonotype was observed a few times. The V call is TRBV7-2, the J call TRBJ2-7; 12 bases line up with TRBD2. V lost 4 bases to trimming and J lost 4 bases; unmatched junction nucleotides: 8. CDR3 length equals 16 residues. Germline assignment: CDR1 SGHTA and CDR2 FQGNSA. The CDR3 loop reads CASSSGLAGTIYEQYF. In nucleotides, the CDR3 is TGTGCCAGCAGCTCGGGACTAGCGGGTACGATATACGAGCAGTACTTC.

This clonotype was recorded a few times. This chain links TRBV4-2 with TRBJ2-3; 10 bases line up with TRBD2. The germline gives CDR1 LGHNA, CDR2 YNFKEQ. With 5 bases clipped from V and 6 bases from J, the junction kept 5 bases outside the gene matches. This CDR3 has 14 residues. CDR3 coding DNA: TGTGCCAGCAGCAAGACAGCGGGGGGGGATACGCAGTATTTT. As protein: CASSKTAGGDTQYF.

CDR3 residues: CSASRQDYNEQFF. Here the CDR3 DNA reads TGCAGTGCTAGTAGACAGGATTACAATGAGCAGTTCTTC. The gene calls are TRBV20-1 and TRBJ2-1; D is possibly TRBD1 (6 bases). Trimming pared 3 bases from V and 4 bases from J, leaving 10 bases between. In germline, CDR1 is DFQATT, CDR2 SNEGSKA (reference sequence). The CDR3 has 13 amino acids.

The table lists this clonotype with a few counts. This chain connects TRBV6-5 to TRBJ2-5, with D possibly being TRBD1 (6 bases). V dropped 5 bases and J dropped 3 bases, with 13 bases sitting between them. Germline V CDR1 and CDR2: MNHEY, SVGAGI. There are 14 residues in the CDR3. The CDR3 region has the DNA TGTGCCAGCAGTCGAGACGGGACAAAAGAGACCCAGTACTTC. Translation gives CASSRDGTKETQYF.

This clonotype was counted only a few times. The genes are TRBV6-6 and TRBJ2-3; TRBD2 matches 10 bases. Trimming at V came to 2 bases and at J to 1 base, leaving 6 bases not matched to a gene. The CDR3 is 17 residues long. Germline V gene data show CDR1 as MNHNY and CDR2 as SVGAGI (reference sequence). The CDR3 region is CASSYAELAGGTDTQYF. The DNA for the CDR3 is TGTGCCAGCAGTTACGCCGAGCTAGCGGGGGGCACAGATACGCAGTATTTT.

The chain carries TRBV12-3 or TRBV12-4 and TRBJ2-1; 11 nucleotides align to TRBD2. This CDR3 is 15 amino acids long. V lost 6 bases and J lost 7; bases outside the gene matches: 8. Here the CDR3 reads CASRLLAGVLNEQFF. Here the CDR3 DNA reads TGTGCCAGCAGATTACTAGCGGGGGTTCTTAATGAGCAGTTCTTC.

This clonotype was detected once. This rearrangement joins TRBV7-9 to TRBJ2-4, with TRBD1 matching 8 bases. The J call may not be correct, given that the DNA end is closer to TRBJ2-7. The V gene's germline CDR1 is SEHNR and CDR2 FQNEAQ (reference sequence). The CDR3 runs to 17 residues. In DNA form, the CDR3 reads TGTGCCAGCAGCTCTACAGGGGACAGGCTTTTTTACTACGAGCAGTACTTC. Translated, it gives CASSSTGDRLFYYEQYF.

This chain uses TRBV7-6 with TRBJ2-4; 10 nucleotides match TRBD1. The V gene's germline CDR1 is SGHVS and CDR2 FNYEAQ. V lost 3 bases and J lost 13; bases outside the gene matches: 12. The CDR3 runs to 15 residues. In DNA, the CDR3 is TGTGCCAGCAGCTTGGACAGGGGGACCCTTCGAGAGCAGTACTTC. Translation gives CASSLDRGTLREQYF.

This clonotype came up a few times. V is TRBV7-2 and J is TRBJ2-5; the match to TRBD1 covers 7 bases. TRBJ2-4 explains the end of the DNA better; the J call may be wrong. The germline V gene encodes CDR1 SGHTA and CDR2 FQGNSA. The CDR3 consists of 16 residues. The CDR3 sequence: CASSSVNRGTKNIQYF. CDR3 in DNA: TGTGCCAGCAGCTCTGTGAACAGGGGCACCAAAAACATTCAGTACTTC.

For the CDR3, the DNA is TGCGCCAGCCGATCCCTCTCCGGGACTAGTACAGATGAGCAGTTCTTC. This gives the protein CASRSLSGTSTDEQFF. The V gene is TRBV5-1, the J gene TRBJ2-1; 8 nucleotides agree with TRBD2. The CDR3 loop spans 16 amino acids. CDR1 is SGHRS and CDR2 is YFSETQ in the germline V gene. Germline trimming cut 7 bases from V and 8 bases from J; bases unmatched to any gene: 17.

This chain joins TRBV5-1 and TRBJ2-6; perhaps TRBD1 as D (5 bases). Trimming cost V 5 bases and J 0 bases, with 12 bases left between them. This CDR3 contains 16 residues. Germline V lookup: CDR1 SGHRS, CDR2 YFSETQ. This CDR3 reads CASRPDSYSGANVLTF. The CDR3 DNA is TGCGCCAGCAGGCCAGACAGCTACTCTGGGGCCAACGTCCTGACTTTC. The whole variable domain, remainder taken from reference TRBV5-1 and TRBJ2-6, is KAGVTQTPRYLIKTRGQQVTLSCSPISGHRSVSWYQQTPGQGLQFLFEYFSETQRNKGNFPGRFSGRQFSNSRSEMNVSTLELGDSALYLCASRPDSYSGANVLTFGAGSRLTVL.

The chain recombines TRBV14 with TRBJ2-7, with D perhaps matching TRBD2 (6 bases). Germline values: CDR1 SGHDN, CDR2 FVKESK. The CDR3 sequence is 15 residues long. V lost 1 base and J lost 7, with 17 bases in between. CDR3 region: CASSQGLFGAGEQYF. In nucleotides, the CDR3 is TGTGCCAGCAGCCAAGGGCTCTTTGGGGCGGGAGAGCAGTACTTC.

This clonotype turned up a few times. The chain uses TRBV18 and TRBJ2-4, with D possibly being TRBD1 (5 bases). The CDR3 is 16 residues long. Between the trimmed V and J ends, which lost 5 bases and 0 bases, there was a span of 14 bases. Germline lookup yields CDR1 KGHSH and CDR2 LQKENI. CDR3 coding DNA: TGTGCCAGCTCATCAACAGGAGTTCAAGCCAAAAACATTCAGTACTTC. This encodes CASSSTGVQAKNIQYF. The full variable domain, completed using reference TRBV18 and TRBJ2-4, is NAGVMQNPRHLVRRRGQEARLRCSPMKGHSHVYWYRQLPEEGLKFMVYLQKENIIDESGMPKERFSAEFPKEGPSILRIQQVVRGDSAAYFCASSSTGVQAKNIQYFGAGTRLSVL.